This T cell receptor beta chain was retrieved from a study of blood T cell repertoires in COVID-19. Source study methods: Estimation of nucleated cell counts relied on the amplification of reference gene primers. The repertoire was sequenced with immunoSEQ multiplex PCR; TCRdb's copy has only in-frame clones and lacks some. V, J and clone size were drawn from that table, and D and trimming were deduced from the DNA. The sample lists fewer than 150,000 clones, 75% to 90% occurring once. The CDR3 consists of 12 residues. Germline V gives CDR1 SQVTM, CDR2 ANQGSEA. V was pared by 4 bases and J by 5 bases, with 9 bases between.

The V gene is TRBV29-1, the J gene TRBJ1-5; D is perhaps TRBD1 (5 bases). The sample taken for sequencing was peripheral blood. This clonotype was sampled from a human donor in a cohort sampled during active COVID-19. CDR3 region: CSVGGEYQPQHF. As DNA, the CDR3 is TGCAGCGTTGGGGGGGAGTATCAGCCCCAGCATTTT.